This entry is about one T cell receptor beta chain. Its antigen is not identified. This record belongs to a study of blood T cell dynamics during melanoma immunotherapy. Whole-study results and caveats: It remained unknown if the driving T cell clones were melanoma-specific.

Indicated time point: week 3, after first cycle of checkpoint inhibitor. Response was assessed by RECIST 1.1 at 12 weeks, except a couple of rapid progressors. The assay was immunoSEQ multiplex PCR, and TCRdb's table has in-frame clones only and misses some. Here the sample spans some 9,800 clones, roughly nine tenths being singletons. This CDR3 has 14 residues. Germline lookup yields CDR1 SNHLY and CDR2 FYNNEI. Trimming at V came to 4 bases and at J to 1 base, leaving 1 base not matched to a gene. This receptor was obtained from a human donor with melanoma. The sample in question was blood, obtained from a patient treated with checkpoint blockade. This sequence joins TRBV2 and TRBJ2-3; the match to TRBD1 covers 8 bases. The CDR3 sequence is CASSGRGRTDTQYF. CDR3 bases: TGTGCCAGCAGTGGCAGGGGGCGCACAGATACGCAGTATTTT.